Only one count was recorded for the clone carrying this T cell receptor (beta chain). The target antigen is unknown. The sample originates from a study of cytomegalovirus exposure and HLA in healthy donors. Turning to the study itself: Prior work identified under 130 million unique TCR beta sequences in some 200 million T cells. Within an early data release were 65 million to 90 million unique TCRs drawn from HLA-typed donors.

General study results and limits: HLA alleles showed associations with 15,000 to 20,000 TCR beta sequences in a later analysis, at a 0.05 false discovery rate. It was about 150 TCR beta chains that were listed as cytomegalovirus-associated.

V gave up 6 bases and J gave up 1 base; unmatched junction bases: 13. Looked up from germline, CDR1 is SNHLY and CDR2 is FYNNEI. The length of the CDR3 is 18 residues. The PCR employed 60 Vbeta primers together with 13 Jbeta primers. TCRdb keeps only in-frame clones here, not all; method: immunoSEQ multiplex PCR. The sample includes 130,000 to 150,000 clones, around 80% of them seen just once. This chain joins TRBV2 and TRBJ2-5; TRBD2 agrees at 11 bases. The material sequenced was PBMCs. The receptor's source is a male donor in good health and CMV-seropositive. The CDR3 DNA sequence: TGTGCCAGCAGCCTTCGATCTTTAGGGACTAGCGGCCAAGAGACCCAGTACTTC. Protein sequence: CASSLRSLGTSGQETQYF.